These 31 T cell receptor beta chains originate from one sample sequenced in a study of T cells in Graves' hyperthyroidism and ophthalmopathy. Amplified TCR beta CDR3 regions came from RNA transcripts. RT-PCR in the first round (using the HTBI primer set) targeted the TCR CDR3. Each CDR3 protein gets one entry after TCRdb re-called the multiplex PCR reads with MiXCR. The sample has around 490,000 distinct CDR3 sequences; 20% are singletons. Sequencing used blood. Receptor source: a man in his forties with Graves' ophthalmopathy.

For this clonotype: Mismatch with germline at one junction end may stem from a read error. This sequence joins TRBV19 and TRBJ1-2; the D gene is possibly TRBD1 (6 bases). Germline V lookup: CDR1 LNHDA, CDR2 SQIVND (reference sequence). The length of the CDR3 is 14 residues. CDR3 DNA sequence: TGTACCAGTAGTGACAGGTCGACTAACTATGGCTACACCTTC. It is translated as CTSSDRSTNYGYTF.

This chain links TRBV4-2 with TRBJ2-1; 10 bases match TRBD2. This CDR3 spans 18 amino acids. The germline V gene encodes CDR1 LGHNA and CDR2 YNFKEQ. V gave up 4 bases and J gave up 8 bases; unmatched junction bases: 17. As DNA, the CDR3 is TGTGCCAGCAGCCCTCGAGGGAGAAGCGGGGGGGCCCCAGATGAGCAGTTCTTC. Protein: CASSPRGRSGGAPDEQFF.

The chain uses TRBV28 and TRBJ1-6; D gene uncertain. Germline values: CDR1 MDHEN, CDR2 SYDVKM. The V gene lost 7 bases and the J gene lost 6 bases, with 19 bases spanning the gap. The CDR3 consists of 16 residues. This chain's CDR3 is CASTHGVLGSNSPLHF. CDR3 DNA sequence: TGTGCCAGCACCCACGGGGTATTGGGGAGTAATTCACCCCTCCACTTT.

This clonotype was seen repeatedly, ten times or more. The chain recombines TRBV28 with TRBJ2-6; tentatively, D is TRBD2 (5 bases). Between the trimmed V and J ends, which lost 7 bases and 0 bases, there was a span of 13 bases. The CDR3 spans 16 residues. Germline CDR1 MDHEN, CDR2 SYDVKM. In DNA form, the CDR3 reads TGTGCCAGCACCTCGGACTTATTCTCTGGGGCCAACGTCCTGACTTTC. Encoded protein: CASTSDLFSGANVLTF.

The chain recombines TRBV5-1 with TRBJ1-5; D not certain. CDR3 length: 15 amino acids. Trimming took 0 bases from V and 7 from J, leaving 14 bases between them. Looked up from germline, CDR1 is SGHRS and CDR2 is YFSETQ. CDR3 sequence: CASSLDPGPSQPQHF. In DNA, the CDR3 is TGCGCCAGCAGCTTGGATCCCGGACCGTCCCAGCCCCAGCATTTT.

The chain is built from TRBV5-1 and TRBJ2-1; TRBD2 aligns across 9 bases. CDR3 length: 13 residues. Losses at the gene ends were 6 bases for V and 8 bases for J; bases not matched to a gene: 6. The germline V gene has CDR1 SGHRS and CDR2 YFSETQ. The CDR3: CASTRIAGDEQFF. The CDR3 region has the DNA TGCGCCAGCACAAGAATAGCGGGAGATGAGCAGTTCTTC.

This clonotype came up many times. The chain carries TRBV20-1 and TRBJ1-1; TRBD1 might be the D (5 bases). Germline CDR1 reads DFQATT; CDR2 reads SNEGSKA (reference sequence). Trimming cost V 0 bases and J 6 bases, with 11 bases left between them. The CDR3 length is 13 residues. This CDR3 is CSARDRGGAEAFF. The CDR3 DNA sequence: TGCAGTGCTAGAGATCGGGGGGGAGCTGAAGCTTTCTTT.

The V and J genes are TRBV5-8 and TRBJ2-1; D not resolved. V lost 2 bases, J lost 4 bases, and 7 bases lay in between. Germline CDR1 is SGHTS and CDR2 is YDEGEE. The CDR3 loop spans 13 amino acids. CDR3 nucleotide sequence: TGTGCCAGCAGCTTACGGCATTACAATGAGCAGTTCTTC. The encoded protein is CASSLRHYNEQFF.

This clonotype has more than one count but fewer than ten. The rearrangement uses TRBV7-2 and TRBJ1-1; D possibly corresponds to TRBD1 (5 bases). Trimming cost V 6 bases and J 4 bases, with 18 bases left between them. From germline, CDR1 is SGHTA and CDR2 FQGNSA. The CDR3 spans 15 residues. DNA for the CDR3: TGTGCCAGCAGTTTAACCCTAGACAGCTCCACTGAAGCTTTCTTT. Translation gives CASSLTLDSSTEAFF.

The chain recombines TRBV6-1 with TRBJ2-7; the D gene is possibly TRBD2 (6 bases). Trimming shortened V by 6 bases and J by 1 base, and 13 bases separated the two germline ends. Germline assignment: CDR1 MNHNS and CDR2 SASEGT. The CDR3 length is 14 residues. The CDR3 here is CASSDLGGSYEQYF. CDR3 DNA sequence: TGTGCCAGCAGCGACCTAGGAGGGTCCTACGAGCAGTACTTC.

This clonotype was picked up a small number of times. The J gene is TRBJ2-2, the V gene TRBV5-4; 8 bases line up with TRBD2. Per the germline V gene, CDR1 is SGHNT and CDR2 is YYREEE (reference sequence). This CDR3 is 15 amino acids long. After removal of 3 bases from V and 0 bases from J, the junction contained 1 base not matched to a gene. The CDR3 loop is CASSSTSANTGELFF. The CDR3 coding sequence is TGTGCCAGCAGCTCGACTAGCGCGAACACCGGGGAGCTGTTTTTT.

Only a few counts were recorded for this clonotype. V is TRBV28 and J is TRBJ2-7; D remains unclear. Looked up from germline, CDR1 is MDHEN and CDR2 is SYDVKM. This CDR3 has 16 amino acids. V lost 3 bases and J 0 bases, leaving 15 bases between the germline ends. Here the CDR3 reads CASSLVLLTSSYEQYF. The DNA of the CDR3 is TGTGCCAGCAGTTTGGTTCTACTTACGAGCTCCTACGAGCAGTACTTC.

V and J are TRBV24-1 and TRBJ2-1; TRBD2 might be the D (6 bases). The germline CDR1 and CDR2 sequences are KGHDR and SFDVKD. Trimming took off 3 bases at V and 0 bases at J, with 17 bases between the two ends. This CDR3 has 18 residues. As DNA, the CDR3 is TGTGCCACCAGTGATCCAGCGGGTGGACGGGGCTCCTACAATGAGCAGTTCTTC. Protein product: CATSDPAGGRGSYNEQFF.

In its sample, this clonotype was seen a few times. V and J are TRBV7-9 and TRBJ2-1; TRBD2 is a possible D gene (6 bases). CDR1 is SEHNR, CDR2 FQNEAQ, per germline (reference sequence). Trimming cost V 4 bases and J 4 bases, with 14 bases left between them. The CDR3 extends over 15 amino acids. The CDR3 here is CASSYRLEGYNEQFF. The CDR3 coding sequence is TGTGCCAGCAGCTACCGACTAGAGGGTTACAATGAGCAGTTCTTC.

This clonotype was detected ten times or more. The rearrangement uses TRBV11-2 and TRBJ2-7; tentatively, D is TRBD1 (6 bases). Trimming shortened V by 0 bases and J by 1 base, and 10 bases separated the two germline ends. Germline V gene lookup returns CDR1 SGHAT and CDR2 FQNNGV. The CDR3 is 15 residues long. CDR3 sequence (DNA): TGTGCCAGCAGCTTAGAAGGGGGAATTTCCTACGAGCAGTACTTC. Protein sequence: CASSLEGGISYEQYF.

This clonotype was counted a few times. Here the CDR3 reads CASHPPTAEAFF. CDR3 in DNA: TGTGCCAGCCACCCCCCCACGGCTGAAGCTTTCTTT. The chain has TRBV12-3 or TRBV12-4 and TRBJ1-1; unclear D gene. V shed 8 bases and J shed 6 bases, with 13 bases lying between them. The CDR3 runs 12 residues.

In its sample, this clonotype was seen a few times. This sequence joins TRBV6-1 and TRBJ2-4, with D possibly matching TRBD1 (6 bases). CDR3 length: 16 amino acids. V lost 5 bases to trimming and J lost 0 bases, with 14 bases between them. Germline loops: CDR1 MNHNS, CDR2 SASEGT. The CDR3 bases are TGTGCCAGCAGTAATAACAGGGTGATAGCCAAAAACATTCAGTACTTC. It translates to CASSNNRVIAKNIQYF.

Many counts were recorded for this clonotype. V and J are TRBV2 and TRBJ2-1; D may match TRBD1 or TRBD2 (5 bases each). This CDR3 is 14 amino acids long. Deletions cut 6 bases from V and 2 bases from J, with 11 bases between. In germline, CDR1 is SNHLY, CDR2 FYNNEI. In DNA form, the CDR3 reads TGTGCCAGCAGCCGGGACCTAGCCTACAATGAGCAGTTCTTC. This gives the protein CASSRDLAYNEQFF.

V is TRBV12-5 and J is TRBJ2-2; perhaps D is TRBD1 or TRBD2 (5 bases each). Trimming stripped 0 bases from V and 7 bases from J, with 9 bases between. Germline V gene lookup returns CDR1 LGHNT and CDR2 FRNRAP. The CDR3 totals 14 residues. CDR3 loop: CASGLVGVSGELFF. DNA of the CDR3: TGTGCTAGTGGTTTGGTGGGGGTGAGCGGGGAGCTGTTTTTT.

The V and J genes are TRBV19 and TRBJ2-1; 10 bases align to TRBD2. Looked up from germline, CDR1 is LNHDA and CDR2 is SQIVND (reference sequence). The CDR3 runs to 16 residues. Trimming took 6 bases from V and 2 from J; bases not matched to a gene: 7. The DNA for the CDR3 is TGTGCCAGTAGCCCGCCGGGACTAGCGACCTACAATGAGCAGTTCTTC. This gives the protein CASSPPGLATYNEQFF.

This clonotype was picked up a small number of times. The J gene is TRBJ2-2, the V gene TRBV5-1; D possibly corresponds to TRBD2 (6 bases). From germline, CDR1 is SGHRS and CDR2 YFSETQ. This CDR3 spans 15 amino acids. The V end lost 0 bases, the J end lost 6 bases, and 12 bases lay between the germline ends. DNA of the CDR3: TGCGCCAGCAGCTTGGCACTAGCAAGGGCCGGGGAGCTGTTTTTT. It codes for CASSLALARAGELFF.

The chain uses TRBV20-1 and TRBJ2-3; D may be TRBD2 (6 bases). V was trimmed by 0 bases and J by 0 bases, leaving 25 bases between them. In germline, CDR1 is DFQATT, CDR2 SNEGSKA (reference sequence). This CDR3 region has 20 residues. DNA for the CDR3: TGCAGTGCTAGAGATACGGTCGGGGGTGGTCCCTCAACTAGCACAGATACGCAGTATTTT. This gives the protein CSARDTVGGGPSTSTDTQYF.

This clonotype occurred a few times. The chain employs TRBV14 and TRBJ2-1; D not resolved. V dropped 8 bases and J dropped 4 bases, with 15 bases sitting between them. Germline CDR1 SGHDN, CDR2 FVKESK. This CDR3 comprises 14 residues. Written as DNA, the CDR3 is TGTGCCAGCTCCTCAAAGGCAAATTACAATGAGCAGTTCTTC. Translation: CASSSKANYNEQFF.

The chain employs TRBV7-3 and TRBJ2-7; 7 bases line up with TRBD2. The CDR3 contains 15 residues. V was clipped by 5 bases and J by 2 bases; unmatched bases: 9. Germline-derived CDR1 and CDR2 are SGHTA and FQGTGA. The CDR3 reads CASSQAEGTTYEQYF. The CDR3 DNA reads TGTGCCAGCAGCCAAGCGGAGGGGACTACCTACGAGCAGTACTTC.

The sample holds a few counts of this clonotype. The chain is built from TRBV24-1 and TRBJ1-1; a weak D match, TRBD1 (5 bases). The germline CDR1 and CDR2 sequences are KGHDR and SFDVKD. Trimming cost V 4 bases and J 5 bases, with 10 bases left between them. This CDR3 comprises 13 residues. CDR3 coding DNA: TGTGCCACCAGTGACCCGTCAGGGACTGAAGCTTTCTTT. This gives the protein CATSDPSGTEAFF.

The rearrangement uses TRBV20-1 and TRBJ2-7; TRBD2 is a possible D gene (5 bases). Germline V lookup: CDR1 DFQATT, CDR2 SNEGSKA (reference sequence). V was cut by 6 bases and J by 0 bases, with 12 bases left in between. The CDR3 is 13 residues long. The CDR3 is CSAPGRGSYEQYF. CDR3 nucleotide sequence: TGCAGTGCCCCAGGACGGGGCTCCTACGAGCAGTACTTC.

The sample holds many counts of this clonotype. The V gene is TRBV6-1, the J gene TRBJ2-1; 7 bases match TRBD1. Germline values: CDR1 MNHNS, CDR2 SASEGT. J gave up 8 bases and V 4 bases, and 11 bases lay outside the gene matches. The CDR3 is 15 amino acids. This chain's CDR3 is CASSATPYRGDEQFF. As DNA, the CDR3 is TGTGCCAGCAGTGCAACCCCCTACAGGGGCGATGAGCAGTTCTTC.

The genes are TRBV6-5 and TRBJ2-5; D unresolved. Germline-derived CDR1 and CDR2 are MNHEY and SVGAGI. This CDR3 has 13 residues. Trimming removed 0 bases at V and 3 bases at J, with 5 bases between. The CDR3 sequence is CASSYSYKETQYF. In DNA form, the CDR3 reads TGTGCCAGCAGTTACTCCTACAAAGAGACCCAGTACTTC.

Ten or more counts support this clonotype. V usage is TRBV5-1 and J usage is TRBJ2-1; TRBD1 agrees at 7 bases. Germline loops: CDR1 SGHRS, CDR2 YFSETQ. The CDR3 has 14 amino acids. The V and J ends lost 4 bases and 7 bases, in that order; junction bases with no gene match: 8. DNA of the CDR3: TGCGCCAGCAGCGACAGGGTTGGTGGAAATGAGCAGTTCTTC. It encodes CASSDRVGGNEQFF.

A note on this clonotype: This CDR3 fails to terminate in the conserved phenylalanine or tryptophan, so it likely reflects a read error. V and J are TRBV5-1 and TRBJ1-2, with no clear D. The CDR3 contains 16 residues. In germline, CDR1 is SGHRS, CDR2 YFSETQ. V was cut by 3 bases and J by 2 bases, with 17 bases left in between. For the CDR3, the DNA is TGCGCCAGCAGCTGGGATGTGGGGATCGCCAACTATGGCTACACCCTC. Its translation: CASSWDVGIANYGYTL.

The genes are TRBV25-1 and TRBJ1-2, with D possibly TRBD1 on 6 matching bases. Trimming pared 1 base from V and 4 bases from J, leaving 13 bases between. This CDR3 comprises 15 residues. Germline V gives CDR1 MGHDK, CDR2 SYGVNS. CDR3 sequence reads: CASSESGRGGYGYTF. The CDR3 DNA sequence: TGTGCCAGCAGTGAATCGGGCAGGGGCGGCTATGGCTACACCTTC.